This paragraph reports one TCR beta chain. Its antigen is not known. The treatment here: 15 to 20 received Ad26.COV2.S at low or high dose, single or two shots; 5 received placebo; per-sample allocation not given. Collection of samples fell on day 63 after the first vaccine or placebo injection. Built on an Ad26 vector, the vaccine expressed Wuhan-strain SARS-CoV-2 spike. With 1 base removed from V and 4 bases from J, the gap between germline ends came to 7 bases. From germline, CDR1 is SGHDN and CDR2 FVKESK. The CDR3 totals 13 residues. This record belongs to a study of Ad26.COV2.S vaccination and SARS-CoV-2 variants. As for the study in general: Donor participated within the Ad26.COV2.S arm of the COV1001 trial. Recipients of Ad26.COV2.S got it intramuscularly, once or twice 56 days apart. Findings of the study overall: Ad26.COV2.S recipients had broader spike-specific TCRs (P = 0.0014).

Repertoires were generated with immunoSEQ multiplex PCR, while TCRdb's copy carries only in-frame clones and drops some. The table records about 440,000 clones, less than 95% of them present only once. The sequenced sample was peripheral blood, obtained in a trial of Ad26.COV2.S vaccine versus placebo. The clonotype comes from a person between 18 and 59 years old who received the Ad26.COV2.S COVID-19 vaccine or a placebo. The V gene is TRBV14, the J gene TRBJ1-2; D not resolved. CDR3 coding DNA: TGTGCCAGCAGCCAAGGAGGGTCCTATGGCTACACCTTC. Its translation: CASSQGGSYGYTF.